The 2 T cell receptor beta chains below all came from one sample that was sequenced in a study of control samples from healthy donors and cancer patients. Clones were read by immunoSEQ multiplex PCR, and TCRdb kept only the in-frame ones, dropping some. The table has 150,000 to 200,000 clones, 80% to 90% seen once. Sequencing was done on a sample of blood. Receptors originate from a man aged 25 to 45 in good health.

The CDR3 sequence is CASSLTWTAVDTQYF. As DNA, the CDR3 is TGTGCCAGCAGCCTCACTTGGACAGCGGTAGATACGCAGTATTTT. The V and J genes are TRBV5-4 and TRBJ2-3, with TRBD1 as a possible D gene (6 bases). V lost 4 bases to trimming and J lost 5 bases, with 17 bases between them. The CDR3 is 15 amino acids. CDR1 is SGHNT, CDR2 YYREEE, per germline (reference sequence).

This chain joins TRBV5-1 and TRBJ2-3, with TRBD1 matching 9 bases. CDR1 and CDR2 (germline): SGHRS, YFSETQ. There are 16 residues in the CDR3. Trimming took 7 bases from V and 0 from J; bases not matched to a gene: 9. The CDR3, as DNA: TGCGCCAGCGCGGTGGGGACAGGGACTAGCACAGATACGCAGTATTTT. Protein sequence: CASAVGTGTSTDTQYF.